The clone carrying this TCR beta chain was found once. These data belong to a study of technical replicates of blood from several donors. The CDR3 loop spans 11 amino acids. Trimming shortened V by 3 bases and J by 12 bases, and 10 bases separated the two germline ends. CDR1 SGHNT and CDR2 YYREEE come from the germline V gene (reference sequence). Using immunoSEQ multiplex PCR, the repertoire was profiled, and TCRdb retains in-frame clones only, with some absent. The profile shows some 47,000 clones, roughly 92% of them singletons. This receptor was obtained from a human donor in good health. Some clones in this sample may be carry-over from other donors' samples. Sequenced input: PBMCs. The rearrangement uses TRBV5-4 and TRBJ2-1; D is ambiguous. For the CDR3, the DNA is TGTGCCAGCAGCTCCCTCAACGGGCAGTTCTTC. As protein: CASSSLNGQFF.